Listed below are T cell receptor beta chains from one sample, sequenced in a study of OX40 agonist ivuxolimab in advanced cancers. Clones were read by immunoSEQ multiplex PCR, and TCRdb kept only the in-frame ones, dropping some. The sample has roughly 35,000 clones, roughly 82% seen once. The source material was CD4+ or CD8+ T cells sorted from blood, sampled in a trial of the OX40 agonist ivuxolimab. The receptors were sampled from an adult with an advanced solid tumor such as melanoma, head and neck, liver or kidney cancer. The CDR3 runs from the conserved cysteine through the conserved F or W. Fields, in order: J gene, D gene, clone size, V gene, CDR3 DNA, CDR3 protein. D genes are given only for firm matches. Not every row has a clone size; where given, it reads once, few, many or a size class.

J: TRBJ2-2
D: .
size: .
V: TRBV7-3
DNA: TGTGCCAGCAGCTTAACGCACCCCTTCGGGGAGCTGTTTTTT
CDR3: CASSLTHPFGELFF

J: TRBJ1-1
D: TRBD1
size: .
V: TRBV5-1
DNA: TGCGCCAGCAGCTTGGAAGGGGGCGTTAACACTGAAGCTTTCTTT
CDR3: CASSLEGGVNTEAFF

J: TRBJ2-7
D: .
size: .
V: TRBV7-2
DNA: TGTGCCAGCAGCGCGGAGGAGAGTCCCTACGAGCAGTACTTC
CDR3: CASSAEESPYEQYF

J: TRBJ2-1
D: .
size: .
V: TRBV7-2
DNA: TGTGCCAGCAGCGCCTACTACAATGAGCAGTTCTTC
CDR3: CASSAYYNEQFF

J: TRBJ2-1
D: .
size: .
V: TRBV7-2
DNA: TGTGCCAGCAGCGCCCGACTAAACAATGAGCAGTTCTTC
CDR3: CASSARLNNEQFF

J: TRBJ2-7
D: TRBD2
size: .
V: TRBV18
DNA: TGTGCCAGCTCACTAGCGGGGGTTCTATACGAGCAGTACTTC
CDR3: CASSLAGVLYEQYF

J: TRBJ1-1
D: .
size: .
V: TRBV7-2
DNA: TGTGCCAGCAGCTTATCCGGGGCAGGGAACACTGAAGCTTTCTTT
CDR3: CASSLSGAGNTEAFF

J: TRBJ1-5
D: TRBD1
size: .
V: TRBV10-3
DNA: TGTGCCATCAGTGAGCCGGACAGGGCCTTGTTTTTT
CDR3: CAISEPDRALFF

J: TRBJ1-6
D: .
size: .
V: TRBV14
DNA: TGTGCCAGCAGCCGAGACCGGGCCGGGTCACCCCTCCACTTT
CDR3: CASSRDRAGSPLHF

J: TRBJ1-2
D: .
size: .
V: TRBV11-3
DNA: TGTGCCAGCAGGTTATCCCCCACAGGGCAGGCCTATGGCTACACCTTC
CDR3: CASRLSPTGQAYGYTF

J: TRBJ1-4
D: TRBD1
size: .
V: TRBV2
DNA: TGTGCCAGCAGTGCGCGGACAGGGATAGGAAAACTGTTTTTT
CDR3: CASSARTGIGKLFF

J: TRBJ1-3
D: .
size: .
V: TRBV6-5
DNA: TGTGCCAGCAGGGAGTCTGGAAACACCATATATTTT
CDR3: CASRESGNTIYF

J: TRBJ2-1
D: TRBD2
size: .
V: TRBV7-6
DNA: TGTGCCAGCAGCTCCACCTCTTCTCTAGCGGGGGGCTACAATGAGCAGTTCTTC
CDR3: CASSSTSSLAGGYNEQFF

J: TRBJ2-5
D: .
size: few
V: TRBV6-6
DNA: TGTGCCAGCAGTTACCCGGGTGCGGGGACTGAGGAGCAGTACTTC
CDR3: CASSYPGAGTEEQYF

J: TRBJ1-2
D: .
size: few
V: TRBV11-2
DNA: TGTGCCAGCAGCTTAGAGCCAGGGGTTGTCTATGGCTACACCTTC
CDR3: CASSLEPGVVYGYTF

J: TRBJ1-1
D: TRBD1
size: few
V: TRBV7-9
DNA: TGTGCCAGCAGCCCCGGGGACAGTATGAACACTGAAGCTTTCTTT
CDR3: CASSPGDSMNTEAFF

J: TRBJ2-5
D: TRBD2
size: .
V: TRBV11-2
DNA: TGTGCCAGCAGCTTAGGGGACCCGGGGGGGGAGACCCAGTACTTC
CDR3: CASSLGDPGGETQYF

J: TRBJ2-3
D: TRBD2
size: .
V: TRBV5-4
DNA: TGTGCCAGCAGCCACTCCGGGACTAGCGGAGATACGCAGTATTTT
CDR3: CASSHSGTSGDTQYF

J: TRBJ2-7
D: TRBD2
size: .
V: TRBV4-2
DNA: TGTGCCAGCAGCCAAGGACTAGCGGGGCAAACTTCCTACGAGCAGTACTTC
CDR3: CASSQGLAGQTSYEQYF

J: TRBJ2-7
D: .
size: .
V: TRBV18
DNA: TGTGCCAGCTCAGCTCTGGGACGGAACTCCTACGAGCAGTACTTC
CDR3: CASSALGRNSYEQYF

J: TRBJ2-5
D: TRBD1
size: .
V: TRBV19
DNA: TGTGCCAGTAGCGGGGACAGGACGTCAAACGGAGAGACCCAGTACTTC
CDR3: CASSGDRTSNGETQYF

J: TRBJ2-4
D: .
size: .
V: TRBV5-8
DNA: TGTGCCAGCAGCTCCGGGCAACTTCTAGCCAAAAACATTCAGTACTTC
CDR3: CASSSGQLLAKNIQYF

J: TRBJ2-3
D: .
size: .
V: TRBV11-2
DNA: TGTGCCAGCAGCCTAGGACTCTCAAATGCAGATACGCAGTATTTT
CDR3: CASSLGLSNADTQYF

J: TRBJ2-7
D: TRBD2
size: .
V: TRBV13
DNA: TGTGCCAGCAGCAGGGCGGGGGGATCCTACGAGCAGTACTTC
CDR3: CASSRAGGSYEQYF

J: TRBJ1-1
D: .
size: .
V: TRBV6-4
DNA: TGTGCCAGCAGGCCACATCCGGACAGTCCTTATGAAGCTTTCTTT
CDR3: CASRPHPDSPYEAFF

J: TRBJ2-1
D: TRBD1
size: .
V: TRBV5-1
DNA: TGCGCCAGCAGTCAGGGGACAGGCTCCTACAATGAGCAGTTCTTC
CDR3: CASSQGTGSYNEQFF

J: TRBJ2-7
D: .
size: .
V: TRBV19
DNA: TGTGCCAGTAGTACAACATGGGCGCGCTCCTACGAGCAGTACTTC
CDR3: CASSTTWARSYEQYF

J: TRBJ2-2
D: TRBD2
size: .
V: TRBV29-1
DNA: TGCAGCGGTGCCGGGACTAGCGGGGTTACCGGGGAGCTGTTTTTT
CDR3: CSGAGTSGVTGELFF

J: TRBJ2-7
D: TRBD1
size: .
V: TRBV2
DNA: TGTGCCAGCAGTCGACAGGGCCGTCAGTACTTC
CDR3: CASSRQGRQYF

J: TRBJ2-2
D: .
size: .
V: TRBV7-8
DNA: TGTGCCAGCAGCAAAAAGGCGGGAAAGGTTTGGACCGGGGAGCTGTTTTTT
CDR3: CASSKKAGKVWTGELFF

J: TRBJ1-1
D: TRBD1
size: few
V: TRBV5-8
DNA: TGTGCCAGCAGCTTGGTGGGAAGGGGGCAAGCTTTCTTT
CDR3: CASSLVGRGQAFF

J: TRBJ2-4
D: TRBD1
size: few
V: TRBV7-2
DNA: TGTGCCAGCAGCGAGCGCGCGGCAGGGACAGTAAACATTCAGTACTTC
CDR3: CASSERAAGTVNIQYF

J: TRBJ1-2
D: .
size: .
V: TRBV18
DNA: TGTGCCAGCTCACCACCGGGGCGCTATGGCTACACCTTC
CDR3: CASSPPGRYGYTF

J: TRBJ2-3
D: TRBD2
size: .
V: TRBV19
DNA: TGTGCCAGTAGTACCCGGCGACTAGCGGGGGGCCCAGATACGCAGTATTTT
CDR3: CASSTRRLAGGPDTQYF

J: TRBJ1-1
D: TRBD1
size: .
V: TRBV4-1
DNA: TGCGCCAGCAGCCAAGATAGGGCGGACAGGGCGGCTTTCTTT
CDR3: CASSQDRADRAAFF

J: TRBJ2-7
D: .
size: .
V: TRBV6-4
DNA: TGTGCCACCCGTAGAGATCCTAGCTCCTACGAGCAGTACTTC
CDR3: CATRRDPSSYEQYF

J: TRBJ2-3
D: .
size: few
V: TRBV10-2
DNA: TGCGCCAGCAGGGGTGGGGGAGATACGCAGTATTTT
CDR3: CASRGGGDTQYF

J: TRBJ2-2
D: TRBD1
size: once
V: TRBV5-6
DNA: TGTGCCAGCAGCTCCGAGACAGGGTACGGCGGGGAGCTGTTTTTT
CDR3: CASSSETGYGGELFF

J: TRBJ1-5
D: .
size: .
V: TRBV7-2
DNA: TGTGCCAGCAGCCCCTGGGGAGCTACTAATCAGCCCCAGCATTTT
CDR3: CASSPWGATNQPQHF

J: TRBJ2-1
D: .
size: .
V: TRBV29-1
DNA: TGCAGCGGAGTAGCTGGCGGTGAGGGTGAGCAGTTCTTC
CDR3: CSGVAGGEGEQFF

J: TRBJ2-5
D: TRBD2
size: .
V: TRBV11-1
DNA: TGTGCCAGCAGCCCCAACGTAGCGGGAGAGACCCAGTACTTC
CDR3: CASSPNVAGETQYF

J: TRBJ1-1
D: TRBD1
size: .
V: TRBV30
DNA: TGTGCCTGGAGTCTTTCAGGGGGAGCGGGTGGTGAAGCTTTCTTT
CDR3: CAWSLSGGAGGEAFF

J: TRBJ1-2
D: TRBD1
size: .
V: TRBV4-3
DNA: TGCGCCAGCAGCCAAGCCTTACAGGGGGACTATGGCTACACCTTC
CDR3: CASSQALQGDYGYTF

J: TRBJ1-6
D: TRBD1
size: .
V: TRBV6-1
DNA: TGTGCCAGCAGTGAAGGGTACAGGGGGAGTTCACCCCTCCACTTT
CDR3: CASSEGYRGSSPLHF

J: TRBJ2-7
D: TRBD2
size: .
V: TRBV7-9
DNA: TGTGCCAGCAGCTTAGGGTCTGCGGGGGGGCCGGGTGAGCAGTACTTC
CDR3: CASSLGSAGGPGEQYF

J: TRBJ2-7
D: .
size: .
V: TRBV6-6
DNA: TGTGCCAGCAGTAGAACCCTTTCTGTGGGCCCGGACGAGCAGTACTTC
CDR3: CASSRTLSVGPDEQYF